This TCR beta chain was sequenced for a study of tumor-infiltrating lymphocytes in primary liver carcinoma. With 4 bases removed from V and 14 bases from J, the gap between germline ends came to 32 bases. This CDR3 contains 17 residues. Germline CDR1 is SGHNT and CDR2 is YYREEE (reference sequence). General observations from the study: Appearing in all five tumor regions was true of only about 8-24% of top clones. Blood fell significantly below tumors in its top-250-clone fraction (p = 0.039).

Co-extraction of RNA and DNA was performed on roughly 17-32 mg of unsorted bulk tissue. As concerns this clonotype: The antigen is undetermined.

A constant-region primer served to make TCR beta cDNA from approximately 490 ng total RNA. Nested multiplex PCR, run for three rounds with slightly modified ARM-PCR, yielded TCR beta libraries. Amplification in the first two PCR rounds was performed using TRBV1-TRBV30 forward primers and a C-beta reverse primer for approximately 10 cycles each. MiXCR, run by TCRdb on the multiplex PCR reads, gives a single entry per CDR3 protein. The sample shows 20,000 to 25,000 distinct CDR3 sequences, 75% to 80% of them seen only once. Sequencing input: liver tumor tissue from sampling region 1. Subset specified: tumor region T1, superior pole. The V call is TRBV5-4, the J call TRBJ2-3; possibly TRBD1 for D (5 bases). The TCR sequence derives from a woman aged 30 to 39 with primary liver carcinoma and hepatitis B virus infection. The CDR3 nucleotides read TGTGCCAGCAGCGTTGACGGACACCCTCCACCCACAGATACACGGTATTTT. Translation: CASSVDGHPPPTDTRYF.